These T cell receptor beta chains were read from a single sample in a study of technical replicates of blood from a few donors. Sequencing was performed with immunoSEQ multiplex PCR; in TCRdb, only in-frame clones are kept and a portion is missing. The sample records around 89,000 clones, roughly 94% being singletons. The material sequenced was T cells isolated from PBMCs. These receptors were taken from a human donor in good health. Both conserved end residues are part of each CDR3. A D gene is named only where the DNA matches it firmly. A clone size is listed for some rows: how often the clone was seen (once, few, many), or a class if it is expanded.

V gene	J gene	clone size	D gene	CDR3 DNA	CDR3 protein
TRBV10-2	TRBJ2-1	NA	TRBD2	TGCGCCAGCGAGGGGGTAGCGGGGGTTCCCTCCTACAATGAGCAGTTCTTC	CASEGVAGVPSYNEQFF
TRBV30	TRBJ1-5	NA	NA	TGTGCCTGGAGTGTCGGCAGGGGCAATCAGCCCCAGCATTTT	CAWSVGRGNQPQHF
TRBV7-9	TRBJ1-5	NA	TRBD1	TGTGCCAGCAGCTTAGGGACAGGGGGCACCAGGAATCAGCCCCAGCATTTT	CASSLGTGGTRNQPQHF
TRBV6-4	TRBJ2-1	NA	TRBD1	TGTGCCAGCAGTTCCGGGACAGGGGTCTACAATGAGCAGTTCTTC	CASSSGTGVYNEQFF
TRBV11-3	TRBJ2-1	NA	NA	TGTGCCAGCAGCTTCGGGTTAGCGGAAAACAATGAGCAGTTCTTC	CASSFGLAENNEQFF
TRBV19	TRBJ2-7	NA	TRBD1	TGTGCCAGTAGTATAGGAGGGACAGCCTACGAGCAGTACTTC	CASSIGGTAYEQYF
TRBV7-6	TRBJ1-2	NA	NA	TGTGCCAGCAGCCTTAACGGACAGTATGGCTACACCTTC	CASSLNGQYGYTF
TRBV18	TRBJ1-4	NA	NA	TGTGCCAGCTCACCCTGGGCACAGGCAACTAATGAAAAACTGTTTTTT	CASSPWAQATNEKLFF
TRBV5-1	TRBJ2-5	NA	NA	TGCGCCAGCAGCTCTGGGGCGGTGTACCAAGAGACCCAGTACTTC	CASSSGAVYQETQYF
TRBV6-4	TRBJ1-1	NA	NA	TGTGCCAGCAGAAAGCAGGTGAACACTGAAGCTTTCTTT	CASRKQVNTEAFF
TRBV6-5	TRBJ2-7	NA	NA	TGTGCCAGCAGTTACTACGAGGACTCCTACGAGCAGTACTTC	CASSYYEDSYEQYF
TRBV7-2	TRBJ2-7	once	NA	TGTGCCAGCAGCCTAGTCGGACAGACAACCTACGAGCAGTACTTC	CASSLVGQTTYEQYF
TRBV7-2	TRBJ2-7	NA	NA	TGTGCCAGCAGCTTATCTGGGGGGTACTCCTACGAGCAGTACTTC	CASSLSGGYSYEQYF
TRBV28	TRBJ2-1	NA	NA	TGTGCCAGCAGTTTTCCACGGAGCGGGTACAATGAGCAGTTCTTC	CASSFPRSGYNEQFF
TRBV4-1	TRBJ2-1	few	NA	TGCGCCAGCAGCCAAGTTCGGCTGACTCGGTCCTACAATGAGCAGTTCTTC	CASSQVRLTRSYNEQFF
TRBV5-1	TRBJ1-1	NA	TRBD1	TGCGCCAGCAGCTCAGGGGGAAGCACTGAAGCTTTCTTT	CASSSGGSTEAFF
TRBV28	TRBJ1-1	NA	NA	TGTGCCAGCAGCCGGGGGGTCGTATACGTGAACACTGAAGCTTTCTTT	CASSRGVVYVNTEAFF
TRBV5-4	TRBJ2-6	NA	NA	TGTGCCAGCAATACAAATCAGGGCTCTGGGGCCAACGTCCTGACTTTC	CASNTNQGSGANVLTF
TRBV18	TRBJ1-4	NA	NA	TGTGCCAGCTCGTGGGGGGTTGGAGAAAAACTGTTTTTT	CASSWGVGEKLFF
TRBV5-6	TRBJ2-7	once	NA	TGTGCCAGCAGCTTGATAAGGGACTCGGCCGTCTACGAGCAGTACTTC	CASSLIRDSAVYEQYF
TRBV6-1	TRBJ2-3	NA	NA	TGTGCCAGCAGTGACAGGGATAGGAGAGATACGCAGTATTTT	CASSDRDRRDTQYF
TRBV29-1	TRBJ2-3	NA	NA	TGCAGCCTCGAAGGCGGGACGCGCACAGATACGCAGTATTTT	CSLEGGTRTDTQYF
TRBV28	TRBJ2-7	NA	TRBD2	TGTGCCAGCTCAATTGGAGCGGGAGGGCCGATCTACGAGCAGTACTTC	CASSIGAGGPIYEQYF
TRBV5-1	TRBJ1-4	once	TRBD1	TGCGCCAGCAGCCCGCCCACAGGGGGCGCGGGTGAAAAACTGTTTTTT	CASSPPTGGAGEKLFF
TRBV27	TRBJ1-4	once	NA	TGTGCCAGCAGTTTGGGGCCCGGTTATACTAATGAAAAACTGTTTTTT	CASSLGPGYTNEKLFF
TRBV30	TRBJ1-1	few	NA	TGTGCCTGGAGTATTGACTCTAATGGGGAAGCTTTCTTT	CAWSIDSNGEAFF
TRBV27	TRBJ1-5	NA	NA	TGTGCCAGCAGTAAGACAGCTTCTAGCAATCAGCCCCAGCATTTT	CASSKTASSNQPQHF
TRBV6-4	TRBJ2-1	NA	NA	TGTGCCAGCAGTCCTGAGGGCAGATACAATGAGCAGTTCTTC	CASSPEGRYNEQFF
TRBV19	TRBJ1-3	once	NA	TGTGCCAGTAGTGAAAGACAGTTCTCTGGAAACACCATATATTTT	CASSERQFSGNTIYF
TRBV2	TRBJ2-6	NA	NA	TGTGCCAGCACGGGTGGAACTGGGGCCAACGTCCTGACTTTC	CASTGGTGANVLTF
TRBV5-5	TRBJ2-3	few	NA	TGTGCCAGCAGCTTGGAGGGGACTTTACCAGATACGCAGTATTTT	CASSLEGTLPDTQYF
TRBV5-1	TRBJ2-1	once	TRBD1	TGCGCCAGCAGCTTAGGACAGGGGGACGGCCAGTTCTTC	CASSLGQGDGQFF
TRBV28	TRBJ2-1	NA	TRBD2	TGTGCCAGCAGTTTCGAGGGACTAGCGGGACACTACAATGAGCAGTTCTTC	CASSFEGLAGHYNEQFF
TRBV11-2	TRBJ1-2	NA	NA	TGTGCCAGCAGCTTACGGCGGGCCCCTATTTATGGCTACACCTTC	CASSLRRAPIYGYTF
TRBV2	TRBJ2-3	once	NA	TGTGCCAGCATACCCTACACAGATACGCAGTATTTT	CASIPYTDTQYF
TRBV2	TRBJ2-1	NA	TRBD1	TGTGCCAGCCCAGGAAGGGGACAGGGACTCGGCTGGAACAATGAGCAGTTCTTC	CASPGRGQGLGWNNEQFF
TRBV5-4	TRBJ2-1	NA	NA	TGTGCCAGCAGCATAACGAGTAATGAGCAGTTCTTC	CASSITSNEQFF
TRBV4-1	TRBJ2-7	NA	TRBD1	TGCGCCAGCAGCCAAGATTGGACAGGGGTAGCCAGAGAGCAGTACTTC	CASSQDWTGVAREQYF
TRBV5-1	TRBJ1-3	NA	NA	TGCGCCAGCAGCGAGACGGCGGAAGGAAACACCATATATTTT	CASSETAEGNTIYF
TRBV10-1	TRBJ2-7	once	TRBD2	TGCGCCAGCAGTGAGATAGCGGGAGGTCCCCACGAGCAGTACTTC	CASSEIAGGPHEQYF
TRBV6-1	TRBJ2-1	NA	TRBD2	TGTGCCAGCACCGTTGGGCTAGCGGGATACAATGAGCAGTTCTTC	CASTVGLAGYNEQFF
TRBV4-2	TRBJ2-7	NA	TRBD2	TGTGCCAGCAGCCAAGTGGGGACTAGTTTAAAAACGGGGGTGTACGAGCAGTACTTC	CASSQVGTSLKTGVYEQYF
TRBV2	TRBJ1-2	NA	NA	TGTGCCAGCAGTGTAAGGGGCAGCCAGGGCTACACCTTC	CASSVRGSQGYTF
TRBV11-2	TRBJ2-5	NA	NA	TGTGCCAGCAGCCCGAGCGGTGAGACCCAGTACTTC	CASSPSGETQYF
TRBV5-5	TRBJ2-7	NA	NA	TGTGCCAGCAGCTTGGAAGGGGAAAGGTACGAGCAGTACTTC	CASSLEGERYEQYF
TRBV11-3	TRBJ2-5	NA	NA	TGTGCCAGCAGGGGCCGGGGAGGGGGAGAGACCCAGTACTTC	CASRGRGGGETQYF
TRBV10-1	TRBJ2-1	once	NA	TGCGCCAGTGGAGGGGCTAGCGCCAGTGCAGACAATGAGCAGTTCTTC	CASGGASASADNEQFF
TRBV5-1	TRBJ2-7	NA	TRBD1	TGCGCCAGCAGCTTGAGTGGGACAGCACGTGAGCAGTACTTC	CASSLSGTAREQYF
TRBV7-8	TRBJ2-7	NA	NA	TGTGCCAGCAGCTATAGGACTATAAGTCCCGAGCAGTACTTC	CASSYRTISPEQYF
TRBV7-9	TRBJ2-2	NA	NA	TGTGCCAGCAGCTTAATATACACCGGGGAGCTGTTTTTT	CASSLIYTGELFF